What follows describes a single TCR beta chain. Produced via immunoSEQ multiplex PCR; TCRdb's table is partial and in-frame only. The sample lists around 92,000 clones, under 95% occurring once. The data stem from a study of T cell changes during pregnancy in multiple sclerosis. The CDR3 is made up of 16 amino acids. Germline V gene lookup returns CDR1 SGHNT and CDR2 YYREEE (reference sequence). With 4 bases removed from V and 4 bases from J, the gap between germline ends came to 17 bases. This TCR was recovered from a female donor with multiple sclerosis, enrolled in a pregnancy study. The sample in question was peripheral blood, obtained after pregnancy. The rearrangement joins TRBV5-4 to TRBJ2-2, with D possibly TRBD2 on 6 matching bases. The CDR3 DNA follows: TGTGCCAGCAGCCCCGGTGGAGGGGCGGGCACCGGGGAGCTGTTTTTT. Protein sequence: CASSPGGGAGTGELFF.